The T cell receptor beta chain described here comes from a study of control samples from healthy donors and cancer patients. Measured with immunoSEQ multiplex PCR; TCRdb has only the in-frame clones, and not every one. The data show some 130,000 clones, approximately 94% seen once. V was trimmed by 3 bases and J by 6 bases, leaving 9 bases between them. This CDR3 is 11 amino acids long. CDR1 is DFQATT, CDR2 SNEGSKA, per germline (reference sequence). This sequence originates from a man younger than 45 in good health. The V and J genes are TRBV20-1 and TRBJ2-7; D remains unclear. The sequenced sample was blood. The CDR3: CSASDRTEQYF. In nucleotides, the CDR3 is TGCAGTGCTAGTGACCGGACCGAGCAGTACTTC.